The subject of this entry is one T cell receptor beta chain. The antigen is undetermined. This sample was included in a study of T cell responses to AZD1222 COVID-19 vaccine. Whole-study context: Second doses were pooled across both intervals (about 4 or about 12 weeks). General study findings and limits: In the spike-specific TCR repertoire, nearly half reportedly target unmutated variant regions. Vaccine-related CD4 TCRs covered spike, predominating at 160-218 and 743-854.

Assay: immunoSEQ multiplex PCR; the TCRdb copy retains only in-frame clones and omits some. In the table there are some 150,000 clones, roughly nine tenths of which are singletons. Trimming cost V 6 bases and J 3 bases, with 17 bases left between them. The CDR3 spans 15 residues. Germline CDR1 reads MDHEN; CDR2 reads SYDVKM. V usage is TRBV28 and J usage is TRBJ1-1, with D maybe TRBD1 (5 bases). The sample was peripheral blood, taken on day 0 of AZD1222 vaccination. This sequence originates from an adult in good health. CDR3 in amino acids: CASRARGGADTEAFF. The CDR3 DNA follows: TGTGCCAGCAGGGCCCGGGGAGGGGCAGACACTGAAGCTTTCTTT.